The entry that follows covers one T cell receptor (beta chain) sequence. The data derive from a study of T cell changes during pregnancy in multiple sclerosis. Germline-derived CDR1 and CDR2 are MNHEY and SVGAGI. Germline trimming cut 0 bases from V and 7 bases from J; bases unmatched to any gene: 4. The CDR3 loop spans 15 amino acids. Method: immunoSEQ multiplex PCR; TCRdb's copy keeps in-frame clones and lacks some. The sample shows 50,000 or so clones, 85% to 95% of them seen only once. The sample was CD4+ T cells from peripheral blood mononuclear cells, taken in the second trimester of pregnancy. The clonotype was recovered from a female donor with multiple sclerosis, enrolled in a pregnancy study. The chain links TRBV6-5 to TRBJ1-2; TRBD1 matches at 11 bases. CDR3 coding DNA: TGTGCCAGCAGTTACTCGTGGACAGGGGGCTCTGGCTACACCTTC. Encoded protein: CASSYSWTGGSGYTF.